This T cell receptor (beta chain) was found in a study of graft-versus-host responses after intestinal transplantation. About the research overall: Induction using anti-thymocyte globulin, followed by tacrolimus and steroids for two to three years, was given to all recipients. General study results and limits: HvG clone declines early post-transplant were associated with peak circulating GvH levels. High graft-versus-host to host-versus-graft clonal ratios were found in allografts of patients who had graft-donor T cell macrochimerism.

Germline V gene data show CDR1 as MNHEY and CDR2 as SMNVEV (reference sequence). This CDR3 has 17 amino acids. With 5 bases clipped from V and 2 bases from J, the junction kept 9 bases outside the gene matches. Details on this clone: What it recognizes is unknown.

Some clones are missing from TCRdb's copy, which holds only in-frame ones; the method was immunoSEQ multiplex PCR. The sample records 95,000 to 110,000 clones, more than 75% being singletons. This clonotype originated in a human donor who received an intestinal transplant. This chain links TRBV27 with TRBJ2-7, with 13 bases matching TRBD2. Here the sequenced sample was unstimulated CD4+ T cells sorted from spleen or lymph node cells, taken before intestinal transplant. Here the CDR3 DNA reads TGTGCCAGCAGTGCAATATTCGGACTAGCGGGGGCCTACGAGCAGTACTTC. Its translation is CASSAIFGLAGAYEQYF.